These 21 T cell receptor beta chains were all obtained from the same sample, sequenced in a study of Graves' ophthalmopathy and Graves' hyperthyroidism (dated by TCRdb to the late 2010s). This sample was sequenced with an Illumina HiSeq 2000. TCR beta CDR3 regions were amplified from RNA transcripts for repertoire sequencing. HTBI primers and the Qiagen OneStep RT-PCR kit were used in a first-round RT-PCR, which was followed by a second-round multiplex PCR, size selection and purification. TCRdb handled the public reads itself, with Q25 trimming in fastp and clone calling in MiXCR, and kept productive beta chains. Each CDR3 protein gets just one entry, which takes the most common genes and DNA from the rows behind it. This sample gives about 740,000 distinct CDR3 sequences in total; approximately 40% of them show up just once. 40% to 55% of the sample rests with the top ten. The sequenced sample consisted of peripheral blood. The receptors stem from an adult man with Graves' ophthalmopathy.

The chain carries TRBV25-1 and TRBJ2-2; D not certain. CDR3 length: 14 residues. Trimming took 7 bases from V and 1 from J, leaving 10 bases between them. Germline CDR1 is MGHDK and CDR2 is SYGVNS. This CDR3 reads CASTFAVNTGELFF. The CDR3, as DNA: TGTGCCAGCACGTTCGCAGTGAACACCGGGGAGCTGTTTTTT.

This clonotype was counted at least ten times. The V gene is TRBV5-1, the J gene TRBJ1-5; TRBD1 is a possible D gene (5 bases). The CDR3 is 13 amino acids. The V end lost 2 bases, the J end lost 2 bases, and 5 bases lay between the germline ends. Per germline, CDR1 SGHRS and CDR2 YFSETQ. The CDR3 loop reads CASSFRGNQPQHF. CDR3 coding DNA: TGCGCCAGCAGCTTCAGGGGCAATCAGCCCCAGCATTTT.

This clonotype was seen repeatedly, ten times or more. J is TRBJ2-5 and V is TRBV11-2; 9 bases agree with TRBD1. The CDR3 runs 15 residues. Germline V CDR1 and CDR2: SGHAT, FQNNGV. Trimming took 5 bases from V and 1 from J; bases not matched to a gene: 5. CDR3 sequence reads: CASSPPDRGQETQYF. CDR3 in DNA: TGTGCCAGCAGCCCGCCGGACAGGGGCCAAGAGACCCAGTACTTC.

The genes are TRBV7-9 and TRBJ1-6; maybe TRBD1 (5 bases). The CDR3 is 15 amino acids. Trimming cost V 2 bases and J 10 bases, with 15 bases left between them. Germline V gene data show CDR1 as SEHNR and CDR2 as FQNEAQ (reference sequence). CDR3 sequence (DNA): TGTGCCAGCAGCTTAACAGAGGGGTCTCGGTCACCCCTCCACTTT. The encoded protein is CASSLTEGSRSPLHF.

In this sample, this clonotype turned up a few times. The chain recombines TRBV20-1 with TRBJ2-5; TRBD2 matches at 11 bases. Germline V gives CDR1 DFQATT, CDR2 SNEGSKA (reference sequence). V gave up 5 bases and J gave up 5 bases; unmatched junction bases: 10. This CDR3 has 15 amino acids. For the CDR3, the DNA is TGCAGTGCTGATAGCGGGGGGGCCTCGATTGAGACCCAGTACTTC. This gives the protein CSADSGGASIETQYF.

V gene TRBV9 combines with J gene TRBJ2-2; D perhaps matches TRBD1 (6 bases). CDR1 is SGDLS and CDR2 is YYNGEE in the germline V gene. The V gene lost 5 bases and the J gene lost 1 base, with 12 bases spanning the gap. The CDR3 length is 15 residues. CDR3 region: CASRRGTGNTGELFF. CDR3 nucleotide sequence: TGTGCCAGCAGGAGGGGGACGGGGAACACCGGGGAGCTGTTTTTT.

For the CDR3, the DNA is TGTGCCAGCTGCGAGGAGGGTGAAAAACTGTTTTTT. Translation: CASCEEGEKLFF. The chain couples TRBV9 to TRBJ1-4; D gene uncertain. The CDR3 loop spans 12 amino acids. Germline V CDR1 and CDR2: SGDLS, YYNGEE. Trimming took off 7 bases at V and 7 bases at J, with 11 bases between the two ends.

The chain employs TRBV4-1 and TRBJ1-3; the D gene is possibly TRBD1 (6 bases). The CDR3 is 16 amino acids. Per the germline V gene, CDR1 is MGHRA and CDR2 is YSYEKL. Trimming cost V 0 bases and J 7 bases, with 16 bases left between them. CDR3 region: CASSQESQGRVNTIYF. The CDR3 bases are TGCGCCAGCAGCCAAGAGTCACAGGGTAGAGTGAACACCATATATTTT.

J is TRBJ2-5 and V is TRBV20-1; D might be TRBD1 or TRBD2, each matching 5 bases. The germline V and J ends were trimmed by 1 base and 5 bases, with 8 bases remaining between them. Germline V gene sequence: CDR1 DFQATT, CDR2 SNEGSKA (reference sequence). CDR3 length equals 12 residues. The CDR3 DNA reads as TGCAGTGCTAGAGGGGGGAAGGAGACCCAGTACTTC. Protein sequence: CSARGGKETQYF.

The table lists this clonotype with a few counts. This rearrangement joins TRBV5-6 to TRBJ2-7, with 11 nucleotides matching TRBD2. Looked up from germline, CDR1 is SGHDT and CDR2 is YYEEEE. This CDR3 is built from 15 residues. Unmatched junction bases numbered 5, after V lost 2 bases and J lost 4 bases. The CDR3 reads CASSFRLAGGYEQYF. The CDR3, as DNA: TGTGCCAGCAGCTTCCGGCTAGCGGGAGGTTACGAGCAGTACTTC. Using reference TRBV5-6 and TRBJ2-7 for the parts outside the CDR3, the full variable domain is DAGVTQSPTHLIKTRGQQVTLRCSPKSGHDTVSWYQQALGQGPQFIFQYYEEEERQRGNFPDRFSGHQFPNYSSELNVNALLLGDSALYLCASSFRLAGGYEQYFGPGTRLTVT.

V gene TRBV6-5 combines with J gene TRBJ1-3; D not certain. Germline CDR1 reads MNHEY; CDR2 reads SVGAGI. V was pared by 2 bases and J by 5 bases, with 10 bases between. The CDR3 extends over 14 amino acids. For the CDR3, the DNA is TGTGCCAGCAGTTACGGTGCCAGTCGAAACACCATATATTTT. This encodes CASSYGASRNTIYF.

This clonotype was counted at least ten times. The chain uses TRBV10-3 and TRBJ1-1, with 7 bases fitting TRBD1. V lost 5 bases, J lost 7 bases, and 4 bases stayed unmatched. Germline V gene sequence: CDR1 ENHRY, CDR2 SYGVKD. CDR3 length: 12 residues. In nucleotides, the CDR3 is TGTGCCATCAGTCCGGGACAGTTTGAAGCTTTCTTT. It yields the protein CAISPGQFEAFF.

This rearrangement joins TRBV10-3 to TRBJ2-7; a weak D match, TRBD1 (5 bases). CDR1 is ENHRY, CDR2 SYGVKD, per germline. This CDR3 comprises 14 residues. Trimming left V 5 bases short and J 2 bases short, with 13 bases between. The CDR3 DNA reads as TGTGCCATCAGTTCGGACACGACGGCCTACGAGCAGTACTTC. Protein: CAISSDTTAYEQYF.

The CDR3 region is CASSVHTGGTYEQYF. Written as DNA, the CDR3 is TGTGCCAGCAGCGTGCATACCGGAGGAACCTACGAGCAGTACTTC. This sequence joins TRBV7-2 and TRBJ2-7, with a weak D call TRBD2 (5 bases). Trimming took 5 bases from V and 2 from J, leaving 16 bases between them. There are 15 residues in the CDR3. CDR1 is SGHTA and CDR2 is FQGNSA in the germline V gene.

On this clonotype itself: Germline and junction disagree at one end, which may indicate a read error. V and J are TRBV6-2 or TRBV6-3 and TRBJ1-6, with D perhaps TRBD1 (5 bases). This CDR3 contains 15 residues. Germline V lookup: CDR1 MNHEY, CDR2 SVGEGT. In DNA form, the CDR3 reads TGTGCCATCAGTTACTCGAGTGGGGGGAATTCACCCCTCCACTTT. Its protein product is CAISYSSGGNSPLHF.

V gene TRBV15 combines with J gene TRBJ1-2; no firm D call. V was trimmed by 3 bases and J by 2 bases, leaving 10 bases between them. From germline, CDR1 is LNHNV and CDR2 YYDKDF (reference sequence). The CDR3 covers 14 residues. DNA of the CDR3: TGTGCCACCAGCAGTGAGTCAGTGAACTATGGCTACACCTTC. This translates into CATSSESVNYGYTF.

This clonotype occurred many times. The chain joins TRBV7-9 to TRBJ2-5, with 13 bases fitting TRBD2. J lost 4 bases, V lost 5 bases, and 7 bases had no gene match. Germline CDR1 is SEHNR and CDR2 is FQNEAQ (reference sequence). The CDR3 consists of 16 residues. In DNA form, the CDR3 reads TGTGCCAGCAGCCTCGGACTAGCGGGAGTCGCAGAGACCCAGTACTTC. As protein: CASSLGLAGVAETQYF.

On this clonotype itself: At one end the junction does not follow the germline gene, possibly because of a read error. The chain carries TRBV19 and TRBJ1-5, with unresolved D. The length of the CDR3 is 13 residues. Germline assignment: CDR1 LNHDA and CDR2 SQIVND (reference sequence). CDR3 region: CACRTGSNQPQHF. The CDR3 DNA follows: TGTGCCTGTAGGACCGGTAGCAATCAGCCCCAGCATTTT.

This clonotype turned up a few times. The gene calls are TRBV15 and TRBJ2-5, with 9 bases aligning to TRBD2. V trimming: 3 bases; J trimming: 4 bases; junction bases outside the gene matches: 3. The germline V gene encodes CDR1 LNHNV and CDR2 YYDKDF (reference sequence). The CDR3 has 14 amino acids. The CDR3: CATSRRGGPETQYF. The CDR3 DNA reads TGTGCCACCAGCAGGCGGGGGGGCCCAGAGACCCAGTACTTC.

This clonotype was picked up many times. The chain carries TRBV11-2 and TRBJ2-5, with 7 bases matching TRBD2. The CDR3 is made up of 15 amino acids. Germline trimming cut 1 base from V and 1 base from J; bases unmatched to any gene: 3. CDR1 is SGHAT, CDR2 FQNNGV, per germline. The CDR3 coding sequence is TGTGCCAGCAGCTTAGCGGCTAGCGGCCAAGAGACCCAGTACTTC. It specifies CASSLAASGQETQYF.

Ten or more counts support this clonotype. V and J are TRBV6-5 and TRBJ1-1; D unresolved. V lost 6 bases and J 3 bases, leaving 11 bases between the germline ends. This CDR3 contains 13 residues. Germline CDR1 and CDR2: MNHEY and SVGAGI. The CDR3, as DNA: TGTGCCAGCAGGCGAAAGAGGGACACTGAAGCTTTCTTT. Amino acid sequence: CASRRKRDTEAFF.